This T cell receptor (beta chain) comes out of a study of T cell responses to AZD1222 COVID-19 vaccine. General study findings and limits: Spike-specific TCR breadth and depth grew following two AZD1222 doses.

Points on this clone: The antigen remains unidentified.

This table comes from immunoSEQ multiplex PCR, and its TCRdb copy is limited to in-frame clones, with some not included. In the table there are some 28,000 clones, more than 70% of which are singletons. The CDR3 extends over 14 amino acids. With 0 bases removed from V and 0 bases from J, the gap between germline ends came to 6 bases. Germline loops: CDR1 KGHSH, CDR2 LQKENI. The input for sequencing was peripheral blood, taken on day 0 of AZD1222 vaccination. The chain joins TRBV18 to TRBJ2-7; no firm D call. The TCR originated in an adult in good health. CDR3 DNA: TGTGCCAGCTCACCACCGGGCCTCTCCTACGAGCAGTACTTC. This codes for CASSPPGLSYEQYF.